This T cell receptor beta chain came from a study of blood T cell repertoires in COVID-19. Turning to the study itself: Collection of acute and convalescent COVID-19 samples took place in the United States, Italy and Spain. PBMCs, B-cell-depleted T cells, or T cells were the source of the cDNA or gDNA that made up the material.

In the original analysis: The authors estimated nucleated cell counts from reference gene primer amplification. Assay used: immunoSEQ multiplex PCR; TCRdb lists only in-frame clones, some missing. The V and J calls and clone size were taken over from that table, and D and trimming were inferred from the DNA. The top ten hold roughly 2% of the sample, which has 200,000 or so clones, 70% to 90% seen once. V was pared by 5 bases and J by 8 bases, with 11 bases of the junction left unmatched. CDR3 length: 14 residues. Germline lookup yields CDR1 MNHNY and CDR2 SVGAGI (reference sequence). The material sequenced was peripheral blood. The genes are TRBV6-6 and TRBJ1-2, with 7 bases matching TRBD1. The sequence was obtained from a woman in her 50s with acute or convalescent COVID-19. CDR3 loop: CASSPRDRIRGYTF. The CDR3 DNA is TGTGCCAGCAGTCCCAGGGACAGAATTAGGGGCTACACCTTC.